Each of the 31 T cell receptor beta chains below was sequenced from the same sample in a study of human CD8 memory T cell subsets. Preparation of the TCR beta libraries relied on UMI-labeled 5' RACE. With the 5' RACE reads reprocessed, TCRdb shows one record per CDR3 protein and no DNA. The sample data list under 20,000 distinct CDR3 sequences. The specimen was CD8+ T cells from PBMCs. The receptors come from a human donor in good health.

The chain is built from TRBV5-5 and TRBJ2-1; as DNA is missing, the TRBD1 call by TCRdb cannot be tested. The CDR3 totals 15 residues. Per the germline V gene, CDR1 is SGHKS and CDR2 is YYEKEE (reference sequence). CDR3 region: CASSLARDGYNEQFF.

The V and J genes are TRBV2 and TRBJ2-1. Germline CDR1 SNHLY, CDR2 FYNNEI. The CDR3 runs to 11 residues. CDR3 protein: CASRSYNEQFF. The full variable domain, with the rest looked up from reference TRBV2 and TRBJ2-1, is EPEVTQTPSHQVTQMGQEVILRCVPISNHLYFYWYRQILGQKVEFLVSFYNNEISEKSEIFDDQFSVERPDGSNFTLKIRSTKLEDSAMYFCASRSYNEQFFGPGTRLTVL.

V gene TRBV20-1 combines with J gene TRBJ2-1; TCRdb's assignment of TRBD2 cannot be checked, as there is no DNA. Germline V CDR1 and CDR2: DFQATT, SNEGSKA (reference sequence). The CDR3 extends over 15 amino acids. The CDR3 loop is CSARPTSGTYNEQFF.

The chain joins TRBV25-1 to TRBJ1-6; checking the TCRdb D call of TRBD1 is not possible without DNA. The CDR3 has 16 residues. Per the germline V gene, CDR1 is MGHDK and CDR2 is SYGVNS. CDR3 protein: CASSDRTGPNNSPLHF.

V is TRBV15 and J is TRBJ1-1. The CDR3 sequence is 15 residues long. Germline CDR1 LNHNV, CDR2 YYDKDF (reference sequence). The CDR3 is CATSRDLFLNTEAFF.

The chain joins TRBV6-5 to TRBJ1-1; TCRdb lists TRBD1, though no DNA is available to test this call. The germline V gene encodes CDR1 MNHEY and CDR2 SVGAGI. The CDR3 runs 14 residues. The CDR3 sequence: CASSPGQWDTEAFF.

V usage is TRBV27 and J usage is TRBJ2-1; as DNA is missing, the TRBD1 call by TCRdb cannot be tested. The CDR3 sequence is 15 residues long. Germline V CDR1 and CDR2: MNHEY, SMNVEV (reference sequence). The CDR3 here is CASSRTGTEGNEQFF.

V is TRBV7-9 and J is TRBJ2-1; TCRdb lists TRBD1, though no DNA is available to test this call. CDR1 SEHNR and CDR2 FQNEAQ come from the germline V gene (reference sequence). CDR3 size: 14 residues. The CDR3 reads CASSFGQGPYEQFF.

This chain joins TRBV20-1 and TRBJ1-2; TCRdb selects TRBD1, and the lack of DNA leaves this call unchecked. Germline CDR1 and CDR2: DFQATT and SNEGSKA (reference sequence). CDR3 length: 16 amino acids. CDR3 protein: CSARREDAPYAYGYTF.

This rearrangement joins TRBV20-1 to TRBJ2-7; absent DNA, TCRdb's TRBD1 call cannot be checked. This CDR3 spans 15 amino acids. Germline-derived CDR1 and CDR2 are DFQATT and SNEGSKA (reference sequence). The CDR3: CSAREPTGGIYEQYF.

The V and J genes are TRBV28 and TRBJ2-2; lacking DNA, the TRBD2 call made by TCRdb goes unchecked. Germline V gene sequence: CDR1 MDHEN, CDR2 SYDVKM. The CDR3 contains 16 residues. This chain's CDR3 is CASTTGGGLNTGELFF.

This clonotype is called medium-sized based on its frequency. The CDR3 loop reads CASSPPDGARGAFF. The rearrangement joins TRBV7-9 to TRBJ1-1; the TCRdb D gene call, TRBD1, has no DNA to confirm it. Germline assignment: CDR1 SEHNR and CDR2 FQNEAQ (reference sequence). The CDR3 totals 14 residues.

CDR3 sequence reads: CASSVYYGVYNEQFF. J is TRBJ2-1 and V is TRBV19. This CDR3 contains 15 residues. Germline lookup yields CDR1 LNHDA and CDR2 SQIVND (reference sequence).

This sequence joins TRBV28 and TRBJ2-1; TCRdb gives TRBD2 as the D gene, but with no DNA this cannot be confirmed. This CDR3 is built from 16 residues. Per germline, CDR1 MDHEN and CDR2 SYDVKM. CDR3 protein: CASMGLADFSYNEQFF. Together with reference TRBV28 and TRBJ2-1, the CDR3 gives the full variable domain: DVKVTQSSRYLVKRTGEKVFLECVQDMDHENMFWYRQDPGLGLRLIYFSYDVKMKEKGDIPEGYSVSREKKERFSLILESASTNQTSMYLCASMGLADFSYNEQFFGPGTRLTVL.

The rearrangement uses TRBV12-3 or TRBV12-4 and TRBJ2-3. The CDR3 extends over 15 amino acids. The chain's CDR3 is CASSFSGEGTDTQYF.

J is TRBJ2-1 and V is TRBV4-1; as DNA is missing, the TRBD1 call by TCRdb cannot be tested. This CDR3 contains 14 residues. Germline V gene data show CDR1 as MGHRA and CDR2 as YSYEKL. CDR3 sequence: CASSQDYRRNEQFF.

V and J are TRBV4-1 and TRBJ2-1; TCRdb selects TRBD1, and the lack of DNA leaves this call unchecked. The CDR3 is made up of 14 amino acids. Germline CDR1 reads MGHRA; CDR2 reads YSYEKL. The CDR3 loop reads CASSQDVGGGDLFF.

This chain joins TRBV5-6 and TRBJ2-7; the D gene TCRdb calls, TRBD1, cannot be checked with no DNA. CDR1 is SGHDT and CDR2 is YYEEEE in the germline V gene. CDR3 length equals 15 residues. The CDR3 is CASSLESDSAYEQYF.

The rearrangement joins TRBV19 to TRBJ1-4; checking the TCRdb D call of TRBD1 is not possible without DNA. Per the germline V gene, CDR1 is LNHDA and CDR2 is SQIVND (reference sequence). CDR3 length: 15 amino acids. Here the CDR3 reads CASPGTGGGNEKLFF.

The CDR3 is CASSSFLGLSSTDTQYF. This chain uses TRBV11-2 with TRBJ2-3; TCRdb outputs TRBD2, but without DNA this stays unchecked. The CDR3 covers 17 residues. The germline V gene encodes CDR1 SGHAT and CDR2 FQNNGV.

The genes are TRBV10-3 and TRBJ1-5; TCRdb lists TRBD1, though no DNA is available to test this call. Germline CDR1 ENHRY, CDR2 SYGVKD. The CDR3 sequence is 17 residues long. CDR3 amino acids: CAISDPQGNEGNQPQHF.

The CDR3: CASSQGLAASYEQYF. The chain recombines TRBV14 with TRBJ2-7; the D call of TRBD2 rests on TCRdb alone, since no DNA is present to check it. The germline CDR1 and CDR2 sequences are SGHDN and FVKESK. This CDR3 spans 15 amino acids.

V and J are TRBV27 and TRBJ1-1; with no DNA, the TCRdb D assignment of TRBD1 cannot be verified. CDR1 and CDR2 (germline): MNHEY, SMNVEV (reference sequence). The CDR3 has 13 residues. The CDR3 loop is CATRSGVKTEAFF.

V is TRBV28 and J is TRBJ2-4. This CDR3 comprises 16 residues. Germline assignment: CDR1 MDHEN and CDR2 SYDVKM. Here the CDR3 reads CASSHPTSSAKNIQYF. The entire variable domain, with the rest obtained from reference TRBV28 and TRBJ2-4, is as follows: DVKVTQSSRYLVKRTGEKVFLECVQDMDHENMFWYRQDPGLGLRLIYFSYDVKMKEKGDIPEGYSVSREKKERFSLILESASTNQTSMYLCASSHPTSSAKNIQYFGAGTRLSVL.

The CDR3 loop is CASSIGATRSTDTQYF. The chain is built from TRBV19 and TRBJ2-3; absent DNA, TCRdb's TRBD2 call cannot be checked. The germline CDR1 and CDR2 sequences are LNHDA and SQIVND (reference sequence). The CDR3 extends over 16 amino acids.

This clonotype shows up as medium-sized (0.01 to 0.1%) by frequency. The genes are TRBV13 and TRBJ1-1; TCRdb's D call of TRBD1 is untestable without DNA. This CDR3 is 12 amino acids long. In germline, CDR1 is PRHDT, CDR2 FYEKMQ (reference sequence). The CDR3: CASSIGGVEAFF.

The chain uses TRBV19 and TRBJ1-5. The CDR3 covers 11 residues. CDR1 is LNHDA and CDR2 is SQIVND in the germline V gene (reference sequence). CDR3 sequence reads: CASRLGGAQHF. The full variable domain, completed using reference TRBV19 and TRBJ1-5, is DGGITQSPKYLFRKEGQNVTLSCEQNLNHDAMYWYRQDPGQGLRLIYYSQIVNDFQKGDIAEGYSVSREKKESFPLTVTSAQKNPTAFYLCASRLGGAQHFGDGTRLSIL.

V and J are TRBV19 and TRBJ1-1. CDR1 is LNHDA and CDR2 is SQIVND in the germline V gene (reference sequence). The length of the CDR3 is 13 residues. The CDR3 sequence: CASSAASGTEAFF.

Measured by frequency, this clonotype is medium-sized. The chain employs TRBV28 and TRBJ1-5. The CDR3 has 16 residues. Germline V lookup: CDR1 MDHEN, CDR2 SYDVKM. Here the CDR3 reads CASSIVHTDSNQPQHF.

V is TRBV19 and J is TRBJ2-2; TCRdb's D gene call, TRBD2, goes unchecked for lack of DNA. Germline V CDR1 and CDR2: LNHDA, SQIVND (reference sequence). This CDR3 is 16 amino acids long. This chain's CDR3 is CASSITAGLGTGELFF.

This sequence joins TRBV20-1 and TRBJ1-5; there is no DNA to check the TCRdb D call of TRBD1. CDR1 and CDR2 from the germline V gene are DFQATT and SNEGSKA (reference sequence). CDR3 length: 14 residues. The CDR3 reads CSAKPGGRYQPQHF.